In its sample, the clone carrying this TCR beta chain is medium-sized. Its antigen is not identified. These data are taken from a study of liver allograft versus peripheral blood T cells. The overall study: The study compared liver allograft T cell receptor repertoires against peripheral blood repertoires of liver transplant recipients. Study-level points and caveats: Liver allograft T cell receptor repertoires were reported to differ from peripheral blood repertoires.

From the reads, TCRdb called clonotypes with MiXCR, one entry per CDR3 protein. Of 1,000 to 1,500 distinct CDR3 sequences in the sample, approximately 11% were seen once. V gave up 1 base and J gave up 6 bases, with 18 bases separating them. The CDR3 sequence is 16 residues long. CDR1 LGHDT and CDR2 YNNKEL come from the germline V gene (reference sequence). The chain couples TRBV3-1 to TRBJ1-2; no reliable D call. This TCR came from a human patient who had a liver transplant. The graft donor may have given rise to some T cells. The DNA of the CDR3 is TGTGCCAGCAGCCAAGCGGGAGGGTCTTTAACTGATGGCTACACCTTC. It is translated as CASSQAGGSLTDGYTF.